Presented here are 30 T cell receptor beta chains from one specimen sequenced in a study of T cell responses to AZD1222 COVID-19 vaccine. Assay used: immunoSEQ multiplex PCR; TCRdb lists only in-frame clones, some missing. The sample lists some 130,000 clones, about nine tenths occurring once. The sample here was peripheral blood, taken on day 0 of AZD1222 vaccination. Receptors were obtained from an adult in good health.

The chain recombines TRBV24-1 with TRBJ1-1; tentatively, D is TRBD1 (5 bases). Germline CDR1 reads KGHDR; CDR2 reads SFDVKD. Trimming shortened V by 3 bases and J by 5 bases, and 9 bases separated the two germline ends. The CDR3 is 13 amino acids. CDR3 DNA sequence: TGTGCCACCAGTGATCCGGGGGTGACTGAAGCTTTCTTT. Amino acids: CATSDPGVTEAFF.

The chain recombines TRBV9 with TRBJ2-7; 11 bases are shared with TRBD1. V trimming: 7 bases; J trimming: 4 bases; junction bases outside the gene matches: 10. CDR3 length: 15 amino acids. The germline V gene encodes CDR1 SGDLS and CDR2 YYNGEE. CDR3: CASAKTGTGGYEQYF. The CDR3, as DNA: TGTGCCAGCGCCAAGACCGGGACAGGGGGGTACGAGCAGTACTTC.

The rearrangement joins TRBV5-4 to TRBJ1-1; no definite D call. CDR1 is SGHNT and CDR2 is YYREEE in the germline V gene (reference sequence). The ends were cut back, 2 bases at V and 3 bases at J, with 14 bases in the middle. The CDR3 runs to 15 residues. In DNA, the CDR3 is TGTGCCAGCAGCTTTCCGGCCAGTCGGGACACTGAAGCTTTCTTT. Protein product: CASSFPASRDTEAFF.

The CDR3 DNA is TGTGCCTGGATTAAAGGGTTTACTGAAGCTTTCTTT. This codes for CAWIKGFTEAFF. The rearrangement links TRBV30 to TRBJ1-1; no firm D call. CDR1 GTSNPN and CDR2 SVGIG come from the germline V gene (reference sequence). V was clipped by 4 bases and J by 5 bases, with 11 bases between them. There are 12 residues in the CDR3.

This clone was found a few times. The chain carries TRBV7-2 and TRBJ1-4, with a possible D match to TRBD1 (6 bases). The CDR3 has 18 amino acids. Looked up from germline, CDR1 is SGHTA and CDR2 is FQGNSA. Trimming left V 5 bases short and J 0 bases short, with 19 bases between. The CDR3 DNA reads TGTGCCAGCAGCCCAGGGGTGACAGCATCTGCAACTAATGAAAAACTGTTTTTT. Its protein is CASSPGVTASATNEKLFF.

The chain has TRBV11-3 and TRBJ2-7; the match to TRBD1 covers 9 bases. The CDR3 sequence is 13 residues long. Trimming cost V 4 bases and J 4 bases; bases outside gene matches: 2. Germline V gene sequence: CDR1 SGHNT, CDR2 YENEEA. In DNA form, the CDR3 reads TGTGCCAGCAGCTCAGGACAGGGGTACGAGCAGTACTTC. The encoded protein is CASSSGQGYEQYF.

The chain links TRBV11-2 to TRBJ2-7; maybe TRBD2 (5 bases). Germline CDR1 and CDR2: SGHAT and FQNNGV. Trimming took 6 bases from V and 6 from J, leaving 15 bases between them. The CDR3 spans 13 residues. The CDR3, as DNA: TGTGCCAGCAGGGCGTCCGGGAAACTCGAGCAGTACTTC. It specifies CASRASGKLEQYF.

This rearrangement joins TRBV28 to TRBJ2-3; TRBD2 agrees at 7 bases. The length of the CDR3 is 18 residues. V gave up 3 bases and J gave up 3 bases; unmatched junction bases: 15. Germline values: CDR1 MDHEN, CDR2 SYDVKM. Here the CDR3 DNA reads TGTGCCAGCAGTTTCGGCTTTGCCCGCGGGGGAGAGACAGATACGCAGTATTTT. The encoded protein is CASSFGFARGGETDTQYF.

J is TRBJ2-1 and V is TRBV11-2, with D tentatively TRBD1 (6 bases). Trimming left V 4 bases short and J 6 bases short, with 13 bases between. Germline values: CDR1 SGHAT, CDR2 FQNNGV. The CDR3 is 14 amino acids. The CDR3: CASSSRGHLNEQFF. CDR3 DNA sequence: TGTGCCAGCAGCTCCCGGGGACATCTCAATGAGCAGTTCTTC.

V is TRBV5-1 and J is TRBJ2-4; D is possibly TRBD1 (6 bases). Germline values: CDR1 SGHRS, CDR2 YFSETQ. V was shortened by 0 bases and J by 7 bases, with 14 bases between the two germline ends. The CDR3 runs to 15 residues. CDR3 loop: CASSLGGGQGNIQYF. The CDR3 DNA reads as TGCGCCAGCAGCTTGGGTGGGGGCCAGGGGAACATTCAGTACTTC.

The gene calls are TRBV5-4 and TRBJ1-3; no clear D gene. There are 15 residues in the CDR3. Trimming removed 3 bases at V and 1 base at J, with 11 bases between. CDR1 is SGHNT, CDR2 YYREEE, per germline (reference sequence). CDR3 sequence (DNA): TGTGCCAGCAGCTCGGACCTTGCTTCTGGAAACACCATATATTTT. This translates into CASSSDLASGNTIYF.

The V call is TRBV7-9, the J call TRBJ1-2; 8 bases align to TRBD1. CDR3 length equals 16 residues. From germline, CDR1 is SEHNR and CDR2 FQNEAQ (reference sequence). The J segment lost 2 bases and the V segment lost 1 base, leaving 6 bases of the junction unmatched. Written as DNA, the CDR3 is TGTGCCAGCAGCTTAGGGGGAAGACAGGGGAACTATGGCTACACCTTC. Translated: CASSLGGRQGNYGYTF.

The genes are TRBV18 and TRBJ2-1; D unclear. V shed 3 bases and J shed 8 bases, with 14 bases lying between them. CDR1 is KGHSH, CDR2 LQKENI, per germline. CDR3 length: 14 amino acids. This CDR3 is CASSPRQTVDEQFF. The CDR3 DNA sequence: TGTGCCAGCTCACCCCGGCAAACTGTGGATGAGCAGTTCTTC.

This clone has only a few counts. The chain joins TRBV28 to TRBJ1-5; 7 bases map to TRBD1. From germline, CDR1 is MDHEN and CDR2 SYDVKM. The J segment lost 2 bases and the V segment lost 5 bases, leaving 9 bases of the junction unmatched. This CDR3 has 16 amino acids. CDR3 DNA: TGTGCCAGCAGTCCCACTCAGGGGGTCGGCAATCAGCCCCAGCATTTT. Translated: CASSPTQGVGNQPQHF.

This clone has just a few counts. This rearrangement joins TRBV2 to TRBJ1-1; D call uncertain. Germline CDR1 is SNHLY and CDR2 is FYNNEI. With 5 bases removed from V and 5 bases from J, the gap between germline ends came to 15 bases. This CDR3 is 14 amino acids long. The CDR3 sequence is CASSNRLARTEAFF. CDR3 DNA: TGTGCCAGCAGTAACCGACTGGCGAGGACTGAAGCTTTCTTT.

The chain couples TRBV13 to TRBJ1-6; D is perhaps TRBD1 (6 bases). Germline V gene sequence: CDR1 PRHDT, CDR2 FYEKMQ (reference sequence). The CDR3 consists of 16 residues. V was trimmed by 7 bases and J by 0 bases, leaving 13 bases between them. The CDR3 reads CASKVGQSSYNSPLHF. DNA for the CDR3: TGTGCCAGCAAAGTAGGACAGAGCTCCTATAATTCACCCCTCCACTTT.

The gene calls are TRBV28 and TRBJ2-3; D may be TRBD2 (7 bases). Germline-derived CDR1 and CDR2 are MDHEN and SYDVKM. The CDR3 extends over 13 amino acids. Trimming took off 10 bases at V and 6 bases at J, with 17 bases between the two ends. The CDR3 DNA follows: TGTGCCACCCTAGGGGGGGGGTTGGATACGCAGTATTTT. Protein: CATLGGGLDTQYF.

This chain links TRBV11-2 with TRBJ1-1; maybe TRBD1 (6 bases). V lost 3 bases to trimming and J lost 1 base, with 15 bases between them. Germline V gene sequence: CDR1 SGHAT, CDR2 FQNNGV. The CDR3 length is 16 residues. CDR3 DNA sequence: TGTGCCAGCAGCTTTAGGAGGGGGACATCGAACACTGAAGCTTTCTTT. Residues: CASSFRRGTSNTEAFF. The full variable domain, in which reference TRBV11-2 and TRBJ1-1 provide the parts outside the CDR3, is EAGVAQSPRYKIIEKRQSVAFWCNPISGHATLYWYQQILGQGPKLLIQFQNNGVVDDSQLPKDRFSAERLKGVDSTLKIQPAKLEDSAVYLCASSFRRGTSNTEAFFGQGTRLTVV.

J is TRBJ2-3 and V is TRBV5-6, with a tentative D call TRBD2 (5 bases). Trimming took off 4 bases at V and 8 bases at J, with 14 bases between the two ends. The CDR3 spans 13 residues. In germline, CDR1 is SGHDT, CDR2 YYEEEE. In DNA form, the CDR3 reads TGTGCCAGCAGCCGAACGGGGATCGGTACGCAGTATTTT. Protein sequence: CASSRTGIGTQYF.

The chain links TRBV9 to TRBJ1-2; weak D call: TRBD1 (5 bases). CDR3 length equals 14 residues. Germline lookup yields CDR1 SGDLS and CDR2 YYNGEE. V was clipped by 0 bases and J by 5 bases, with 11 bases between them. CDR3 amino acids: CASSVDGGGYGYTF. The CDR3 nucleotides read TGTGCCAGCAGCGTAGATGGGGGAGGGTATGGCTACACCTTC. The complete variable domain, with remaining parts taken from reference TRBV9 and TRBJ1-2, reads DSGVTQTPKHLITATGQRVTLRCSPRSGDLSVYWYQQSLDQGLQFLIQYYNGEERAKGNILERFSAQQFPDLHSELNLSSLELGDSALYFCASSVDGGGYGYTFGSGTRLTVV.

The genes are TRBV7-3 and TRBJ2-3; D call uncertain. The germline V and J ends were trimmed by 4 bases and 2 bases, with 7 bases remaining between them. Germline V CDR1 and CDR2: SGHTA, FQGTGA. This CDR3 region has 13 residues. This CDR3 is CASSSTYTDTQYF. For the CDR3, the DNA is TGTGCCAGCAGCTCAACCTACACAGATACGCAGTATTTT. Full variable domain (rest looked up from reference TRBV7-3 and TRBJ2-3): GAGVSQTPSNKVTEKGKYVELRCDPISGHTALYWYRQSLGQGPEFLIYFQGTGAADDSGLPNDRFFAVRPEGSVSTLKIQRTERGDSAVYLCASSSTYTDTQYFGPGTRLTVL.

The chain is built from TRBV7-8 and TRBJ1-2, with unresolved D. This CDR3 has 15 residues. V lost 2 bases and J lost 4, with 14 bases in between. Per the germline V gene, CDR1 is SGHVS and CDR2 is FQNEAQ. CDR3 bases: TGTGCCAGCAGCTTAAATGGGCCAGCCCTCTATGGCTACACCTTC. This encodes CASSLNGPALYGYTF. Variable domain in full (rest from reference TRBV7-8 and TRBJ1-2): GAGVSQSPRYKVAKRGQDVALRCDPISGHVSLFWYQQALGQGPEFLTYFQNEAQLDKSGLPSDRFFAERPEGSVSTLKIQRTQQEDSAVYLCASSLNGPALYGYTFGSGTRLTVV.

This clone came up once. J is TRBJ2-7 and V is TRBV19; 8 bases fit TRBD2. The germline V gene encodes CDR1 LNHDA and CDR2 SQIVND (reference sequence). The CDR3 is 15 residues long. J gave up 4 bases and V 5 bases, and 10 bases lay outside the gene matches. The CDR3 sequence: CASSPRGSGAYEQYF. In DNA, the CDR3 is TGTGCCAGTAGTCCCCGTGGTAGCGGGGCATACGAGCAGTACTTC.

The V and J genes are TRBV29-1 and TRBJ2-7; D is possibly TRBD2 (6 bases). The germline gives CDR1 SQVTM, CDR2 ANQGSEA. The CDR3 is 10 amino acids. V lost 6 bases, J lost 7 bases, and 10 bases lay in between. CDR3 DNA sequence: TGCAGCGTAGTCGGGAGAGAGCAGTACTTC. Protein product: CSVVGREQYF.

The chain recombines TRBV6-5 with TRBJ1-2; D is uncertain. Trimming removed 4 bases from V and 2 bases from J, with 8 bases in between. CDR1 and CDR2 from the germline V gene are MNHEY and SVGAGI. There are 13 residues in the CDR3. CDR3 protein: CASSSRSNYGYTF. In DNA, the CDR3 is TGTGCCAGCAGTTCCCGTTCGAACTATGGCTACACCTTC.

The genes are TRBV6-4 and TRBJ2-1; 11 positions match TRBD2. V shed 2 bases, J shed 4 bases, and the junction held 1 base outside the gene matches. This CDR3 is built from 15 residues. Germline CDR1 is MRHNA and CDR2 is SNTAGT. The CDR3 DNA reads TGTGCCAGCAGTGACCGACTAGCGGGGTACAATGAGCAGTTCTTC. Protein: CASSDRLAGYNEQFF.

This chain's CDR3 is CASSLWRVGEPYGYTF. The CDR3 coding sequence is TGTGCCAGCAGCTTATGGAGGGTCGGAGAACCCTATGGCTACACCTTC. The chain links TRBV7-9 to TRBJ1-2, with D hard to call. Trimming shortened V by 2 bases and J by 4 bases, and 17 bases separated the two germline ends. This CDR3 is built from 16 residues. The germline CDR1 and CDR2 sequences are SEHNR and FQNEAQ (reference sequence). Full variable domain (rest looked up from reference TRBV7-9 and TRBJ1-2): DTGVSQNPRHKITKRGQNVTFRCDPISEHNRLYWYRQTLGQGPEFLTYFQNEAQLEKSRLLSDRFSAERPKGSFSTLEIQRTEQGDSAMYLCASSLWRVGEPYGYTFGSGTRLTVV.

The chain combines TRBV5-4 with TRBJ2-2, with a tentative D call TRBD1 (6 bases). V was trimmed by 1 base and J by 6 bases, leaving 10 bases between them. This CDR3 has 14 residues. Germline CDR1 SGHNT, CDR2 YYREEE (reference sequence). Here the CDR3 reads CASSLSGVAGELFF. DNA of the CDR3: TGTGCCAGCAGCTTGTCAGGGGTAGCCGGGGAGCTGTTTTTT.

The chain combines TRBV7-8 with TRBJ2-2; no definite D call. The CDR3 sequence is 14 residues long. The V end was cut by 4 bases, the J end by 0 bases, with 6 bases between. CDR1 and CDR2 from the germline V gene are SGHVS and FQNEAQ. DNA of the CDR3: TGTGCCAGCAGCTCCGTTGCGAACACCGGGGAGCTGTTTTTT. Its protein is CASSSVANTGELFF.

This clone has a count of ten or more. The chain recombines TRBV7-9 with TRBJ1-2; weak D call: TRBD1 (6 bases). CDR1 is SEHNR, CDR2 FQNEAQ, per germline (reference sequence). V was clipped by 5 bases and J by 6 bases, with 16 bases between them. The CDR3 spans 14 residues. The CDR3 sequence is CASSLMPRDNGYTF. DNA for the CDR3: TGTGCCAGCAGCCTTATGCCCAGGGACAATGGCTACACCTTC. Looking up the rest from reference TRBV7-9 and TRBJ1-2 gives the full variable domain: DTGVSQNPRHKITKRGQNVTFRCDPISEHNRLYWYRQTLGQGPEFLTYFQNEAQLEKSRLLSDRFSAERPKGSFSTLEIQRTEQGDSAMYLCASSLMPRDNGYTFGSGTRLTVV.